These 11 T cell receptor beta chains were sequenced from one sample in a study of cytomegalovirus exposure and HLA in healthy donors. This PCR relied on a set of 60 Vbeta primers and 13 Jbeta primers. This table comes from immunoSEQ multiplex PCR, and its TCRdb copy is limited to in-frame clones, with some not included. The table records approximately 150,000 clones, 70% to 80% of them present only once. The sequenced material came from PBMCs. These receptors were obtained from a man aged 35 to 55 in good health and CMV-seronegative.

J is TRBJ2-7 and V is TRBV7-9, with D unclear. Germline V gene lookup returns CDR1 SEHNR and CDR2 FQNEAQ (reference sequence). The CDR3 is 11 amino acids. Between the trimmed V and J ends, which lost 5 bases and 2 bases, there was a span of 4 bases. CDR3 DNA sequence: TGTGCCAGCAGCCCCGCCTACGAGCAGTACTTC. Translating it yields CASSPAYEQYF.

The V and J genes are TRBV5-4 and TRBJ2-3, with D hard to call. The length of the CDR3 is 13 residues. Germline V gene sequence: CDR1 SGHNT, CDR2 YYREEE (reference sequence). Trimming left V 1 base short and J 6 bases short, with 9 bases between. CDR3 sequence reads: CASSLPGWDTQYF. CDR3 DNA: TGTGCCAGCAGCTTGCCAGGATGGGATACGCAGTATTTT.

The rearrangement uses TRBV2 and TRBJ2-1; 7 bases line up with TRBD2. CDR1 SNHLY and CDR2 FYNNEI come from the germline V gene. This CDR3 has 14 amino acids. Losses at the gene ends were 2 bases for V and 6 bases for J; bases not matched to a gene: 4. The CDR3 reads CASSERGGGNEQFF. In DNA, the CDR3 is TGTGCCAGCAGTGAACGTGGGGGGGGCAATGAGCAGTTCTTC.

A word on this clone: The junction departs from germline at one end; a sequencing error may be responsible. This specimen includes other DNA sequences encoding the same CDR3. The V and J genes are TRBV5-1 and TRBJ2-6; TRBD1 might be the D (5 bases). The CDR3 is made up of 15 amino acids. Germline CDR1 SGHRS, CDR2 YFSETQ. The CDR3 region is CASSSPGSGANGLTF. Written as DNA, the CDR3 is TGCGCCAGCAGTTCACCAGGGTCTGGGGCCAACGGCCTGACTTTC. Supplemented by reference TRBV5-1 and TRBJ2-6, the full variable domain reads KAGVTQTPRYLIKTRGQQVTLSCSPISGHRSVSWYQQTPGQGLQFLFEYFSETQRNKGNFPGRFSGRQFSNSRSEMNVSTLELGDSALYLCASSSPGSGANGLTFGAGSRLTVL.

CDR3 in DNA: TGTGCTAGTGCCCCGGGACAGCCGCTCGAGACCCAGTACTTC. Encoded protein: CASAPGQPLETQYF. The chain is built from TRBV12-5 and TRBJ2-5; 7 bases agree with TRBD1. Per germline, CDR1 LGHNT and CDR2 FRNRAP. Trimming took 7 bases from V and 5 from J; bases not matched to a gene: 10. The CDR3 spans 14 residues.

CDR3 bases: TGTGCCATCAGTGATATAGCGGGAGCTTACGAGCAGTACTTC. This codes for CAISDIAGAYEQYF. The chain is built from TRBV10-3 and TRBJ2-7, with 9 bases that match TRBD2. Germline V gene lookup returns CDR1 ENHRY and CDR2 SYGVKD. V was clipped by 3 bases and J by 4 bases; unmatched bases: 4. CDR3 length: 14 residues.

This clone was detected only a few times. An end of the junction does not agree with germline; a read error may underlie this. The genes are TRBV4-1 and TRBJ2-6; TRBD2 is a possible D gene (5 bases). The germline gives CDR1 MGHRA, CDR2 YSYEKL. The CDR3 spans 16 residues. CDR3 sequence (DNA): TGCGCCAGCACCCAAGGAACGGGAAGCGGGGCCAACGTCCTGACTTTC. It is translated as CASTQGTGSGANVLTF.

This clone has only one observation. V is TRBV9 and J is TRBJ2-5, with 10 bases fitting TRBD1. CDR1 is SGDLS, CDR2 YYNGEE, per germline. V lost 3 bases, J lost 4 bases, and 9 bases stayed unmatched. The CDR3 spans 16 residues. CDR3 in DNA: TGTGCCAGCAGCGCCCTAGACAGGGGGCATCGAGAGACCCAGTACTTC. Translating gives CASSALDRGHRETQYF.

This chain connects TRBV19 to TRBJ1-5, with TRBD1 as a possible D gene (5 bases). Germline V lookup: CDR1 LNHDA, CDR2 SQIVND (reference sequence). V gave up 6 bases and J gave up 4 bases, with 13 bases separating them. This CDR3 spans 14 amino acids. CDR3 DNA: TGTGCCAGTAGACTTGGGGCGGGGAATCAGCCCCAGCATTTT. It encodes CASRLGAGNQPQHF.

This chain joins TRBV5-4 and TRBJ1-2; D perhaps matches TRBD1 (6 bases). This CDR3 region has 16 residues. Germline lookup yields CDR1 SGHNT and CDR2 YYREEE (reference sequence). Trimming took 0 bases from V and 3 from J, leaving 15 bases between them. CDR3 coding DNA: TGTGCCAGCAGCTTGGATCGGGGGGCGCGAGACTATGGCTACACCTTC. Amino acid sequence: CASSLDRGARDYGYTF.

V gene TRBV28 combines with J gene TRBJ2-1, with D maybe TRBD1 (6 bases). The germline gives CDR1 MDHEN, CDR2 SYDVKM. The CDR3 contains 14 residues. V was trimmed by 10 bases and J by 3 bases, leaving 16 bases between them. The CDR3 protein is CATGLSGVYNEQFF. The CDR3 DNA sequence: TGTGCCACCGGCCTCTCAGGGGTCTACAATGAGCAGTTCTTC.